These 18 T cell receptor beta chains came from one sample sequenced in a study of T-cell memory formation after mild COVID-19 (dated by TCRdb to the early 2020s). The protocol used for the library was 5' RACE. TCRdb lists the instrument as Illumina NovaSeq 6000. TCRdb trimmed the raw reads at Q25, called clones with MiXCR and kept productive beta chains. Identical CDR3 protein sequences are pooled into one entry, listed with their most common genes and DNA. Here the sample has some 300,000 distinct CDR3 sequences; 20% to 25% occur a single time. Under 25% of the sample is held by the ten biggest clonotypes. Sequenced: PBMCs or a T cell subset sorted from them (not recorded which). Every receptor here comes from a man younger than 30 who had mild COVID-19 (a few samples of this study predate the infection). The sample titles of this study are shuffled in the database, so cell type and time point are left out; the donor was told from shared clones.

This clonotype was observed a few times. This may arise from a read error, as a much more abundant clone is one base away. The genes are TRBV6-2 or TRBV6-3 and TRBJ1-1; D is undetermined. The CDR3 is 13 amino acids. V lost 8 bases and J 4 bases, leaving 14 bases between the germline ends. Germline V gives CDR1 MNHEY, CDR2 SVGEGT. DNA for the CDR3: TGTGCCAGCGCTTTACAGTGGCTCACTGAAGCTTTCTTT. It yields the protein CASALQWLTEAFF.

The chain has TRBV29-1 and TRBJ1-2, with D hard to call. Per germline, CDR1 SQVTM and CDR2 ANQGSEA. Trimming took 3 bases from V and 5 from J, leaving 7 bases between them. The CDR3 totals 11 residues. Written as DNA, the CDR3 is TGCAGCGTTGATGAGGGTTATGGCTACACCTTC. Translation gives CSVDEGYGYTF.

This clonotype has just a few counts. The chain recombines TRBV28 with TRBJ2-1; D remains ambiguous. The germline CDR1 and CDR2 sequences are MDHEN and SYDVKM. Trimming stripped 4 bases from V and 0 bases from J, with 10 bases between. The CDR3 runs 15 residues. The CDR3 bases are TGTGCCAGCAGTTATTCCGCCAGCTCCTACAATGAGCAGTTCTTC. It is translated as CASSYSASSYNEQFF.

This clonotype was counted only a few times. The chain's CDR3 is CASSRGTASYEQYV. CDR3 bases: TGTGCCAGCTCCAGAGGGACGGCCTCCTACGAGCAGTACGTC. The V and J genes are TRBV3-1 and TRBJ2-7; D is possibly TRBD1 or TRBD2 (5 bases each). Germline loops: CDR1 LGHDT, CDR2 YNNKEL (reference sequence). The CDR3 has 14 amino acids. Between the trimmed V and J ends, which lost 8 bases and 0 bases, there was a span of 14 bases.

This clonotype has just a few counts. This chain joins TRBV7-3 and TRBJ2-1; 7 bases agree with TRBD2. This CDR3 is built from 15 residues. The J segment lost 5 bases and the V segment lost 5 bases, leaving 9 bases of the junction unmatched. Germline-derived CDR1 and CDR2 are SGHTA and FQGTGA. The CDR3 loop is CASSVEAGVHNEQFF. The CDR3 DNA follows: TGTGCCAGCAGCGTAGAGGCGGGGGTACACAATGAGCAGTTCTTC.

With regard to this clonotype: Germline is not matched at one junction end, which may reflect a read error. V is TRBV12-3 or TRBV12-4 and J is TRBJ1-4; 7 positions agree with TRBD1. The CDR3 is made up of 11 amino acids. The CDR3 DNA sequence: TGTGCCAGCAGTCGTGACAGGGCCGAGGTTTTT. Translated: CASSRDRAEVF.

The chain joins TRBV6-4 to TRBJ2-2; tentatively, D is TRBD1 (6 bases). The CDR3 consists of 14 residues. V was cut by 2 bases and J by 3 bases, with 7 bases left in between. Germline V gene lookup returns CDR1 MRHNA and CDR2 SNTAGT. CDR3 amino acids: CASSDRTDTGELFF. DNA of the CDR3: TGTGCCAGCAGTGACCGGACAGACACCGGGGAGCTGTTTTTT.

This chain connects TRBV9 to TRBJ2-2, with D possibly being TRBD1 (5 bases). Germline V lookup: CDR1 SGDLS, CDR2 YYNGEE. The CDR3 has 15 amino acids. The ends were cut back, 0 bases at V and 5 bases at J, with 11 bases in the middle. CDR3 amino acids: CASSVGRVATGELFF. The DNA for the CDR3 is TGTGCCAGCAGCGTAGGCAGGGTGGCAACCGGGGAGCTGTTTTTT.

The chain joins TRBV29-1 to TRBJ2-2; D assignment may be TRBD1 or TRBD2 (7 bases each). The CDR3 runs 17 residues. Per germline, CDR1 SQVTM and CDR2 ANQGSEA. Trimming removed 4 bases at V and 5 bases at J, with 23 bases between. This CDR3 is CSVGGGTDRVVTGELFF. The CDR3 nucleotides read TGCAGCGTTGGGGGAGGGACCGACAGGGTGGTAACCGGGGAGCTGTTTTTT.

The chain has TRBV6-2 or TRBV6-3 and TRBJ2-7; D uncertain. Germline lookup yields CDR1 MNHEY and CDR2 SVGEGT. V lost 2 bases, J lost 2 bases, and 7 bases lay in between. The CDR3 is made up of 13 amino acids. The CDR3 is CASSYNLAYEQYV. Here the CDR3 DNA reads TGTGCCAGCAGTTACAACCTGGCCTACGAGCAGTACGTC.

CDR3 sequence reads: CASSTAPGGQETQYF. CDR3 DNA: TGCGCCAGCAGCACCGCTCCGGGAGGTCAAGAGACCCAGTACTTC. The chain links TRBV5-1 to TRBJ2-5; TRBD2 matches 7 bases. CDR1 and CDR2 (germline): SGHRS, YFSETQ. V trimming: 4 bases; J trimming: 2 bases; junction bases outside the gene matches: 8. The CDR3 is 15 amino acids.

This clonotype has just a few counts. This chain uses TRBV3-1 with TRBJ1-1; D gene uncertain. The CDR3 consists of 13 residues. From germline, CDR1 is LGHDT and CDR2 YNNKEL (reference sequence). Deletions cut 1 base from V and 8 bases from J, with 11 bases between. The CDR3 loop reads CASSQGFGQEAFF. In DNA, the CDR3 is TGTGCCAGCAGCCAAGGGTTTGGGCAAGAAGCTTTCTTT.

The V call is TRBV21-1, the J call TRBJ2-7; the tabulated D call, TRBD2, remains unverified against the DNA. TRBV21-1 is labeled a pseudogene. The length of the CDR3 is 17 residues. The CDR3 DNA is TGTGCCAGCAGCATTAGGGTTAGCCGACTAGCGTTCTACGAGCAGTACTTC. It translates to CASSIRVSRLAFYEQYF.

The chain employs TRBV12-5 and TRBJ1-1; D not resolved. Germline V gene lookup returns CDR1 LGHNT and CDR2 FRNRAP. V lost 3 bases to trimming and J lost 6 bases, with 8 bases between them. This CDR3 is built from 12 residues. This CDR3 reads CASGFSAAEAFF. The CDR3 coding sequence is TGTGCTAGTGGTTTCTCGGCCGCTGAAGCTTTCTTT.

The genes are TRBV19 and TRBJ1-5; 8 bases line up with TRBD1. Per the germline V gene, CDR1 is LNHDA and CDR2 is SQIVND (reference sequence). J gave up 4 bases and V 5 bases, and 4 bases lay outside the gene matches. This CDR3 is built from 14 residues. The CDR3 loop is CASSRDRFNQPQHF. In DNA, the CDR3 is TGTGCCAGTAGTCGGGACAGGTTTAATCAGCCCCAGCATTTT.

This clonotype has only a few counts. This chain joins TRBV7-3 and TRBJ2-3; 7 bases are a match to TRBD2. V dropped 3 bases and J dropped 2; count of bases not matched to a gene: 11. From germline, CDR1 is SGHTA and CDR2 FQGTGA. CDR3 length: 17 amino acids. CDR3 protein: CASSFVSGRGTTDTQYF. CDR3 DNA sequence: TGTGCCAGCAGCTTTGTTTCTGGGAGGGGAACCACAGATACGCAGTATTTT.

The chain carries TRBV6-1 and TRBJ1-2, with no clear D. There are 14 residues in the CDR3. Germline-derived CDR1 and CDR2 are MNHNS and SASEGT. Trimming stripped 7 bases from V and 0 bases from J, with 12 bases between. The CDR3: CASTLGSSNYGYTF. The CDR3 DNA is TGTGCCAGCACCTTAGGAAGTTCTAACTATGGCTACACCTTC.

This chain links TRBV11-2 with TRBJ2-5, with no clear D. Germline V gives CDR1 SGHAT, CDR2 FQNNGV. The CDR3 sequence is 13 residues long. Trimming pared 3 bases from V and 5 bases from J, leaving 10 bases between. The CDR3 region has the DNA TGTGCCAGCAGCTTTCAGGAAAGGGAGACCCAGTACTTC. This sequence encodes CASSFQERETQYF.